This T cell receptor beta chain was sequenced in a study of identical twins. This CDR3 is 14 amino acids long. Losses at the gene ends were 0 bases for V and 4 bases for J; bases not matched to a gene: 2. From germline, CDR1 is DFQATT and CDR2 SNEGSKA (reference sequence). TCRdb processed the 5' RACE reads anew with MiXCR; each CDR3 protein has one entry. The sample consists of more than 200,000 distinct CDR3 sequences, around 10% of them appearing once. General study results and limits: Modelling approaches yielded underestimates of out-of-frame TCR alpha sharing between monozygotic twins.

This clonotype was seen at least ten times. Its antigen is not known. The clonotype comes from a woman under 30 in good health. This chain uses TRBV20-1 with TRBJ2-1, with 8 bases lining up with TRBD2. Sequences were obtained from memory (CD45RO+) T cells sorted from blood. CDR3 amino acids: CSARELAEYNEQFF. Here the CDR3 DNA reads TGCAGTGCTAGAGAACTAGCGGAGTACAATGAGCAGTTCTTC.